This is a list of T cell receptor beta chains from one sample in a study of post-analysis software for immune sequencing data. TCRdb re-analysed the PCR reads in MiXCR, keeping a single row per CDR3 protein. The sample has approximately 730,000 distinct CDR3 sequences; 25% to 30% are singletons. What was sequenced was blood. The receptor source for this set is a girl aged 10 to 17 with multiple sclerosis. Both conserved end residues are part of each CDR3. A D gene is named only where the DNA matches it firmly. A clone size is listed for some rows: how often the clone was seen (once, few, many), or a class if it is expanded.

abundance: few; d_gene: .; j_gene: TRBJ1-1; len: 14; v_gene: TRBV6-5; CDR3aa: CASSYAAANTEAFF; CDR3nt: TGTGCCAGCAGTTACGCCGCGGCGAACACTGAAGCTTTCTTT
abundance: .; d_gene: .; j_gene: TRBJ2-5; len: 14; v_gene: TRBV28; CDR3aa: CASRGGGLLETQYF; CDR3nt: TGTGCCAGCAGGGGCGGTGGACTTCTAGAGACCCAGTACTTC
abundance: few; d_gene: TRBD1; j_gene: TRBJ2-5; len: 16; v_gene: TRBV20-1; CDR3aa: CSASHPPQGAWETQYF; CDR3nt: TGCAGTGCTAGCCATCCCCCCCAGGGGGCTTGGGAGACCCAGTACTTC
abundance: few; d_gene: .; j_gene: TRBJ1-1; len: 15; v_gene: TRBV10-3; CDR3aa: CAISESKGMNTEAFF; CDR3nt: TGTGCCATCAGTGAGTCGAAGGGCATGAACACTGAAGCTTTCTTT
abundance: .; d_gene: .; j_gene: TRBJ2-3; len: 16; v_gene: TRBV20-1; CDR3aa: CSVIRGLPSSTDTQYF; CDR3nt: TGCAGTGTGATCCGCGGACTCCCTTCTAGCACAGATACGCAGTATTTT
abundance: few; d_gene: .; j_gene: TRBJ2-7; len: 12; v_gene: TRBV20-1; CDR3aa: CSALLAPTEQYF; CDR3nt: TGCAGTGCTCTACTAGCTCCGACCGAGCAGTACTTC
abundance: .; d_gene: .; j_gene: TRBJ2-5; len: 11; v_gene: TRBV29-1; CDR3aa: CSAYLVSEQYF; CDR3nt: TGCAGCGCTTACCTAGTATCTGAGCAGTACTTC
abundance: .; d_gene: TRBD1; j_gene: TRBJ2-2; len: 15; v_gene: TRBV27; CDR3aa: CASSRQGRNTGELFF; CDR3nt: TGTGCCAGCAGTCGACAGGGCCGGAACACCGGGGAGCTGTTTTTT
abundance: few; d_gene: TRBD2; j_gene: TRBJ2-7; len: 15; v_gene: TRBV5-6; CDR3aa: CASSLVLAGGYEQYF; CDR3nt: TGTGCCAGCAGCTTGGTCCTAGCGGGAGGCTACGAGCAGTACTTC
abundance: few; d_gene: .; j_gene: TRBJ2-7; len: 14; v_gene: TRBV3-1; CDR3aa: CASSQAGGAWEQYF; CDR3nt: TGTGCCAGCAGCCAAGCAGGTGGGGCCTGGGAGCAGTACTTC
abundance: .; d_gene: TRBD2; j_gene: TRBJ2-5; len: 15; v_gene: TRBV7-2; CDR3aa: CASSRGSGGAETQYF; CDR3nt: TGTGCCAGCAGCCGCGGTAGCGGGGGGGCGGAGACCCAGTACTTC